The clone carrying this T cell receptor beta chain came up a few times. The antigen is undetermined. This sample was included in a study of T cells in Graves' hyperthyroidism and ophthalmopathy. Germline-derived CDR1 and CDR2 are LNHDA and SQIVND (reference sequence). This CDR3 has 14 residues. V lost 1 base and J 4 bases, leaving 8 bases between the germline ends. Broader study findings: A median roughly 6.6 months before onset, the model predicted ophthalmopathy. A model built on 13 V-J features separated ophthalmopathy from stable hyperthyroidism.

Regions amplified from RNA transcripts were the TCR beta CDR3 regions. The TCR CDR3 was amplified in a first-round RT-PCR using the HTBI primer set. One entry per CDR3 protein, called by TCRdb with MiXCR from the multiplex PCR reads. The data contain around 340,000 distinct CDR3 sequences, about 21% of them seen just once; the ten biggest clones take up around 45%. The chain joins TRBV19 to TRBJ2-1; no clear D. The receptor was isolated from a woman in her forties or fifties with Graves' hyperthyroidism. The sequencing sample was made of blood. For the CDR3, the DNA is TGTGCCAGTAGTATAGGGGCAGTATACAATGAGCAGTTCTTC. It codes for CASSIGAVYNEQFF.